The source of this T cell receptor beta chain is a study of blood T cell repertoires in COVID-19. For the study at large: Material from acute and convalescent COVID-19 was sourced from the United States, Italy and Spain. PBMCs, B-cell-depleted T cells, or T cells provided the cDNA or gDNA that made up the material.

The assay was immunoSEQ multiplex PCR, and TCRdb's table has in-frame clones only and misses some. The sample contains under 450,000 clones, about 88% of which appear only once. Seattle's cohort entered during active infection and was followed longitudinally. Material for sequencing was peripheral blood. The receptor was derived from a woman aged 40 to 50 with COVID-19, enrolled during active disease.

CDR3 in DNA: TGTGCCAGCAGTCAGACAGCCTTAGCGGGCAACATTCAGTACTTC. Its protein product is CASSQTALAGNIQYF. V gene TRBV2 combines with J gene TRBJ2-4; 7 positions match TRBD2. Trimming at V came to 5 bases and at J to 7 bases, leaving 11 bases not matched to a gene. Germline V gene data show CDR1 as SNHLY and CDR2 as FYNNEI. The CDR3 is 15 residues long.